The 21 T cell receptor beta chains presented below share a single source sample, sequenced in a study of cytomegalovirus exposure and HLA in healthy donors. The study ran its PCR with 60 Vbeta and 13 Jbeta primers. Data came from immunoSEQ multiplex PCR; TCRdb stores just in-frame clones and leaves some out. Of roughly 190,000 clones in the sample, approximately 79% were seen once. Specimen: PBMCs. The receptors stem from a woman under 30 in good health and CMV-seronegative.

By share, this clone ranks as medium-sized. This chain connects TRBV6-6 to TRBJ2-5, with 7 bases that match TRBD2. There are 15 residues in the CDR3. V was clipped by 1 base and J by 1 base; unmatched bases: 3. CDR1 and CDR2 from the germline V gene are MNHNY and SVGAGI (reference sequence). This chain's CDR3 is CASSYFRTSQETQYF. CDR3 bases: TGTGCCAGCAGTTACTTCAGGACTAGCCAAGAGACCCAGTACTTC.

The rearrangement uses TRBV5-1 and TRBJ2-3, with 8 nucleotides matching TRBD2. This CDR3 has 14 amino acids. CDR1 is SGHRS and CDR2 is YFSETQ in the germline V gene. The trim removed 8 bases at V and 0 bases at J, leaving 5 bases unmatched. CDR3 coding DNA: TGCGCCAGTTCCATAGCGGGGAGCACAGATACGCAGTATTTT. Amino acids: CASSIAGSTDTQYF. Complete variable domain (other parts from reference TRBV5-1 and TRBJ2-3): KAGVTQTPRYLIKTRGQQVTLSCSPISGHRSVSWYQQTPGQGLQFLFEYFSETQRNKGNFPGRFSGRQFSNSRSEMNVSTLELGDSALYLCASSIAGSTDTQYFGPGTRLTVL.

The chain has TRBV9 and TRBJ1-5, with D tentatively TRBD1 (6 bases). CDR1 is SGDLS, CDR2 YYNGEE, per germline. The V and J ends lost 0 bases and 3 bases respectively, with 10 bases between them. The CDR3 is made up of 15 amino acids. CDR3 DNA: TGTGCCAGCAGCGTAGGATCAGGGGACAATCAGCCCCAGCATTTT. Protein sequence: CASSVGSGDNQPQHF.

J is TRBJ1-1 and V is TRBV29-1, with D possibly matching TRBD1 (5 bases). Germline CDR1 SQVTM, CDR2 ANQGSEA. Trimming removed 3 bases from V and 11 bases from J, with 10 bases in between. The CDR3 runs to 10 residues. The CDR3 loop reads CSVDGGTAFF. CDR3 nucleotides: TGCAGCGTTGACGGGGGAACGGCTTTCTTT.

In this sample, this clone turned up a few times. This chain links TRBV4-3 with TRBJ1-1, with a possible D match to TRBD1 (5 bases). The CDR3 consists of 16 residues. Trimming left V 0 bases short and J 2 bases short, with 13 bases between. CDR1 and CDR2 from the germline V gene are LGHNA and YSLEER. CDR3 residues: CASSQEQAGVNTEAFF. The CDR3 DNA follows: TGCGCCAGCAGCCAAGAACAGGCGGGGGTTAACACTGAAGCTTTCTTT.

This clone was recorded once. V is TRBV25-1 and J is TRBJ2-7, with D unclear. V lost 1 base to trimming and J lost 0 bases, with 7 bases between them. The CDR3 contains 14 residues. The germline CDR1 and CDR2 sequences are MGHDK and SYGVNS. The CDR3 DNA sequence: TGTGCCAGCAGTGAATTCACAGCCTCCTACGAGCAGTACTTC. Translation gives CASSEFTASYEQYF.

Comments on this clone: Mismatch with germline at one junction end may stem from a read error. DNA of the CDR3: TGTTCCAGCAGCTTAGGGACTAGCGGGGGGTACTACGAGCAGTACTTC. Translating it yields CSSSLGTSGGYYEQYF. This chain connects TRBV7-9 to TRBJ2-7; 15 bases agree with TRBD2. The CDR3 consists of 16 residues. Per the germline V gene, CDR1 is SEHNR and CDR2 is FQNEAQ (reference sequence).

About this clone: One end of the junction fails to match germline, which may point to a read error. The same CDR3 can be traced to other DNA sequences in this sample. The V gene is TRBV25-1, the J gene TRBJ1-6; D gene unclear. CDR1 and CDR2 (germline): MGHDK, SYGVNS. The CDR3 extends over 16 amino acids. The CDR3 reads CASSEFRGGRNSPLHF. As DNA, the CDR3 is TGTGCCAGCAGTGAATTCCGGGGAGGGAGGAATTCCCCCCTCCACTTT.

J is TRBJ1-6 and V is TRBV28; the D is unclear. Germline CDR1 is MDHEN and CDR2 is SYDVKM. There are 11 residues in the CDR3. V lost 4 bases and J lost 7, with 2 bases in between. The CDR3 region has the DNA TGTGCCAGCAGTTCAAATTCACCCCTCCACTTT. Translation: CASSSNSPLHF.

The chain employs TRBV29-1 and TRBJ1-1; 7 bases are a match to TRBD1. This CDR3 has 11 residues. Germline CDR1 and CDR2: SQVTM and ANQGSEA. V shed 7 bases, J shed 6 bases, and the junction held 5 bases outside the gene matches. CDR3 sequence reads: CSAPGGAEAFF. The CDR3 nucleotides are TGCAGCGCCCCAGGGGGAGCTGAAGCTTTCTTT.

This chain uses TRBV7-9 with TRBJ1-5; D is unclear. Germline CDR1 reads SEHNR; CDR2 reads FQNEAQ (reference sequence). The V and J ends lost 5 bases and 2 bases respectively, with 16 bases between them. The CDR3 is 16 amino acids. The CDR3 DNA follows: TGTGCCAGCAGCCCCGCTGTGGGCGGGGGCAATCAGCCCCAGCATTTT. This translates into CASSPAVGGGNQPQHF.

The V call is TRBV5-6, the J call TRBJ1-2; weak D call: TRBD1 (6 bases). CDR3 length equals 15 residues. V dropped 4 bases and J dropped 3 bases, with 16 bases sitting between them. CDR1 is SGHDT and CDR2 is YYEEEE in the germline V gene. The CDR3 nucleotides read TGTGCCAGCAGCCTGGCCGGGGGGGCGGACTATGGCTACACCTTC. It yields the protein CASSLAGGADYGYTF.

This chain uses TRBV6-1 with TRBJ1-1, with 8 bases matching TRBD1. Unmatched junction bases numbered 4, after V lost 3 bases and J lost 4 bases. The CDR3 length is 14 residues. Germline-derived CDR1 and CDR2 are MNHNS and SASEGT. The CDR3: CASSETGDGTEAFF. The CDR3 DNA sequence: TGTGCCAGCAGTGAGACAGGGGATGGCACTGAAGCTTTCTTT.

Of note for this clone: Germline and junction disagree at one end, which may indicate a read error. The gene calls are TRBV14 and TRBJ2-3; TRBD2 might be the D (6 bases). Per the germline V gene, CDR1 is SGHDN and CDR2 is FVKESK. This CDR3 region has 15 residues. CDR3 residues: CASSQDGTSTDTQYF. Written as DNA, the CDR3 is TGTGCCAGCAGCCAAGATGGAACTAGCACGGATACGCAGTATTTT.

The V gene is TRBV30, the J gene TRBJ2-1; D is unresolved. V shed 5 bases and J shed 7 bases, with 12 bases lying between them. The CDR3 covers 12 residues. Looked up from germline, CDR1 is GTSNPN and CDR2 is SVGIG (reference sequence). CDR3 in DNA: TGTGCCTGGCTGAAACGAGTGAATGAGCAGTTCTTC. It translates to CAWLKRVNEQFF.

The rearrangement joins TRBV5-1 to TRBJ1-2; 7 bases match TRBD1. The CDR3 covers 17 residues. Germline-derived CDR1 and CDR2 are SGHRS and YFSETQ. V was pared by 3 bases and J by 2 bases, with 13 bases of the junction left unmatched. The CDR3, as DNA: TGCGCCAGCAGCTCTGGTACAGGGGCCGGCACCAACTATGGCTACACCTTC. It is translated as CASSSGTGAGTNYGYTF.

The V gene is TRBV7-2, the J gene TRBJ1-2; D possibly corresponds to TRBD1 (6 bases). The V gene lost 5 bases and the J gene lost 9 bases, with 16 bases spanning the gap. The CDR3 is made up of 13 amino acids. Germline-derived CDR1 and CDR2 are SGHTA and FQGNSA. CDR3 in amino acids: CASSGNRVGSYTF. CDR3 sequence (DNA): TGTGCCAGCAGCGGAAACAGGGTCGGGAGCTACACCTTC.

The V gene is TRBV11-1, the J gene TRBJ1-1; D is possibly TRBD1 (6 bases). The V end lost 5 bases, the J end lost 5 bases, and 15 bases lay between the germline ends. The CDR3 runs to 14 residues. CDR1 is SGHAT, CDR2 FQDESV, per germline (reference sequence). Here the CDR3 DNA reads TGTGCCAGCAGCGTCGGGGGGGGCCGTACTGAAGCTTTCTTT. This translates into CASSVGGGRTEAFF. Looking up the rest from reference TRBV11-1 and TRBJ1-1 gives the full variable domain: EAEVAQSPRYKITEKSQAVAFWCDPISGHATLYWYRQILGQGPELLVQFQDESVVDDSQLPKDRFSAERLKGVDSTLKIQPAELGDSAMYLCASSVGGGRTEAFFGQGTRLTVV.

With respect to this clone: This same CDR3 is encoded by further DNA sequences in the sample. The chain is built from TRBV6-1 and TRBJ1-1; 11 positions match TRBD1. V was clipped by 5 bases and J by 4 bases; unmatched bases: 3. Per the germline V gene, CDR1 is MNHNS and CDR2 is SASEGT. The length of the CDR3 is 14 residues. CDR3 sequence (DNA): TGTGCCAGCAGTCTTGGGACAGGGGGCACTGAAGCTTTCTTT. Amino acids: CASSLGTGGTEAFF.

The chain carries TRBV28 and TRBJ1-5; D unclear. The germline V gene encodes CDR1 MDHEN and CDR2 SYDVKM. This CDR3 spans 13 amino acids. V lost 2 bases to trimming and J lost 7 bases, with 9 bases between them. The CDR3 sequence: CASSLTLNQPQHF. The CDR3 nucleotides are TGTGCCAGCAGTTTAACCCTAAACCAGCCCCAGCATTTT.

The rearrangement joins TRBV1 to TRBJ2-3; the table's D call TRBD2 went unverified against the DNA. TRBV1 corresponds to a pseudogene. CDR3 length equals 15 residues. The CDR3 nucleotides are TGCACCAGCAGCCAAGACGGGACTAGCTACGATACGCAGTATTTT. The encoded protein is CTSSQDGTSYDTQYF.